This TCR beta chain was profiled in a study of shared clonotypes between healthy human individuals. Study results and caveats: The researchers took only blood, and tissue repertoires probably look different.

Trimming cost V 3 bases and J 2 bases, with 8 bases left between them. CDR1 and CDR2 (germline): MDHEN, SYDVKM. The CDR3 runs to 13 residues. Remarks on this clone: Its antigen is still unknown.

The data were produced by immunoSEQ multiplex PCR, yet TCRdb's version contains in-frame clones alone and is incomplete. The sample yields 640,000 or so clones, roughly 70% seen once. The chain is built from TRBV28 and TRBJ2-7; D is unresolved. The sequencing input was memory CD4+ T cells sorted from blood. As to subset: CD45RA-negative fraction. This receptor was obtained from a woman in her twenties or thirties in good health. CDR3 residues: CASSLLDPYEQYF. CDR3 in DNA: TGTGCCAGCAGTTTGTTGGACCCCTACGAGCAGTACTTC. The full variable domain, completed using reference TRBV28 and TRBJ2-7, is DVKVTQSSRYLVKRTGEKVFLECVQDMDHENMFWYRQDPGLGLRLIYFSYDVKMKEKGDIPEGYSVSREKKERFSLILESASTNQTSMYLCASSLLDPYEQYFGPGTRLTVT.